This is a list of T cell receptor beta chains from one sample in a study of Ad26.COV2.S vaccination and SARS-CoV-2 variants. Using immunoSEQ multiplex PCR, the repertoire was profiled, and TCRdb retains in-frame clones only, with some absent. This table has 300,000 to 450,000 clones, 92% appearing once. The source was peripheral blood, collected after recovery from COVID-19. Receptors were obtained from a human donor who had recovered from COVID-19. The CDR3 runs from the conserved cysteine through the conserved F or W. The D gene is left open where the match is weak. A clone size is listed for some rows: how often the clone was seen (once, few, many), or a class if it is expanded.

J: TRBJ1-2; length: 12; size: .; D: .; V: TRBV6-5; CDR3: CASSYEGRGYTF; DNA: TGTGCCAGCAGTTACGAGGGACGGGGCTACACCTTC
J: TRBJ1-1; length: 11; size: .; D: .; V: TRBV12-3/TRBV12-4; CDR3: CASSPGLEAFF; DNA: TGTGCCAGCAGCCCCGGCCTGGAGGCTTTCTTT
J: TRBJ1-4; length: 13; size: .; D: TRBD1; V: TRBV5-1; CDR3: CASSSDRVRKLFF; DNA: TGCGCCAGCAGCTCGGACAGGGTGAGAAAACTGTTTTTT
J: TRBJ2-7; length: 15; size: few; D: .; V: TRBV10-1; CDR3: CASRDVWREAYEQYF; DNA: TGCGCCAGCAGGGATGTCTGGAGGGAAGCCTACGAGCAGTACTTC
J: TRBJ1-6; length: 15; size: once; D: .; V: TRBV6-5; CDR3: CASSYDGDPNSPLHF; DNA: TGTGCCAGCAGTTACGATGGGGACCCGAATTCACCCCTCCACTTT
J: TRBJ2-5; length: 16; size: .; D: TRBD2; V: TRBV5-1; CDR3: CASSLAGLAAEGTQYF; DNA: TGCGCCAGCAGCTTGGCGGGACTAGCGGCAGAGGGTACCCAGTACTTC
J: TRBJ1-1; length: 14; size: .; D: TRBD1; V: TRBV5-6; CDR3: CASSGTAMNTEAFF; DNA: TGTGCCAGCAGCGGGACAGCTATGAACACTGAAGCTTTCTTT
J: TRBJ2-3; length: 14; size: .; D: .; V: TRBV2; CDR3: CASSVRPRGDTQYF; DNA: TGTGCCAGCAGTGTAAGGCCCCGGGGCGATACGCAGTATTTT
J: TRBJ1-5; length: 14; size: .; D: .; V: TRBV5-1; CDR3: CASSSQGGQQPQHF; DNA: TGCGCCAGCAGCTCACAGGGAGGGCAACAGCCCCAGCATTTT
J: TRBJ1-5; length: 16; size: .; D: .; V: TRBV21-1; CDR3: CASSHTGIRDNQPQHF; DNA: TGTGCCAGCAGTCATACAGGGATAAGAGACAATCAGCCCCAGCATTTT
J: TRBJ2-7; length: 17; size: .; D: .; V: TRBV5-4; CDR3: CASSFLRYSDGSYEQYF; DNA: TGTGCCAGCAGCTTCCTCCGATATTCTGACGGGTCCTACGAGCAGTACTTC
J: TRBJ1-1; length: 12; size: .; D: .; V: TRBV5-1; CDR3: CASSFADSEAFF; DNA: TGCGCCAGCAGCTTCGCAGACAGTGAAGCTTTCTTT
J: TRBJ1-1; length: 15; size: .; D: .; V: TRBV18; CDR3: CASTQGPDMNTEAFF; DNA: TGTGCCAGCACACAGGGACCAGACATGAACACTGAAGCTTTCTTT
J: TRBJ1-4; length: 12; size: .; D: .; V: TRBV7-9; CDR3: CASSRTVEKLFF; DNA: TGTGCCAGCAGCCGGACAGTTGAAAAACTGTTTTTT
J: TRBJ2-3; length: 14; size: .; D: .; V: TRBV27; CDR3: CASSFEDSTDTQYF; DNA: TGTGCCAGCAGTTTCGAGGATAGCACAGATACGCAGTATTTT
J: TRBJ1-3; length: 15; size: .; D: .; V: TRBV27; CDR3: CASGQPAGGRGTIYF; DNA: TGTGCCAGCGGACAACCCGCCGGGGGTCGGGGCACCATATATTTT
J: TRBJ1-5; length: 14; size: few; D: .; V: TRBV18; CDR3: CASSPRQSNQPQHF; DNA: TGTGCCAGCTCACCGAGACAGAGCAATCAGCCCCAGCATTTT
J: TRBJ2-3; length: 16; size: .; D: TRBD2; V: TRBV5-1; CDR3: CASSIGTSGGRDTQYF; DNA: TGCGCCAGCAGCATAGGGACTAGCGGGGGGAGAGATACGCAGTATTTT
J: TRBJ2-3; length: 16; size: once; D: .; V: TRBV11-2; CDR3: CASSLEGRSRTDTQYF; DNA: TGTGCCAGCAGCTTAGAAGGTCGGTCTCGCACAGATACGCAGTATTTT
J: TRBJ1-2; length: 14; size: .; D: .; V: TRBV10-3; CDR3: CAIRRDGQNYGYTF; DNA: TGTGCCATCAGAAGGGACGGCCAAAACTATGGCTACACCTTC
J: TRBJ2-7; length: 13; size: .; D: TRBD1; V: TRBV9; CDR3: CASGAGGQGEQYF; DNA: TGTGCCAGCGGGGCAGGGGGCCAGGGCGAGCAGTACTTC
J: TRBJ1-1; length: 12; size: .; D: .; V: TRBV5-1; CDR3: CASSLKGTEAFF; DNA: TGCGCCAGCAGCTTGAAGGGGACTGAAGCTTTCTTT
J: TRBJ1-1; length: 12; size: .; D: .; V: TRBV7-9; CDR3: CASSFRDTEAFF; DNA: TGTGCCAGCAGCTTCAGGGACACTGAAGCTTTCTTT
J: TRBJ1-2; length: 16; size: .; D: .; V: TRBV10-2; CDR3: CASSESGRVSRGGYTF; DNA: TGCGCCAGCAGTGAGTCGGGACGAGTCTCTCGCGGTGGCTACACCTTC
J: TRBJ1-6; length: 17; size: .; D: .; V: TRBV27; CDR3: CASSLAGEEVGNSPLHF; DNA: TGTGCCAGCAGTTTAGCAGGGGAAGAGGTCGGCAATTCACCCCTCCACTTT